This T cell receptor beta chain was identified during a study of beta chain features in type 1 diabetes. General study findings and limits: Whether HLA type affects TCRB rearrangement stayed undetermined in the present work.

On average, the one heparinised blood draw given by each donor was around 110 mL. On this clone: No antigen is known for it.

As every portion of the isolated RNA was reverse transcribed, the sequencing read expressed TCRB transcripts. Produced via immunoSEQ multiplex PCR; TCRdb's table is partial and in-frame only. This table has about 220,000 clones, roughly a tenth appearing once. This TCR was recovered from a man between 18 and 29 years old in good health. Material for sequencing was central memory CD4+ T cells from blood.

The CDR3 loop reads CASSFLQGYEQYF. CDR3 nucleotides: TGTGCCAGCAGCTTTTTACAGGGATACGAGCAGTACTTC. The V gene is TRBV7-9, the J gene TRBJ2-7; the D gene is possibly TRBD1 (6 bases). The CDR3 consists of 13 residues. V lost 3 bases and J lost 4, with 10 bases in between. CDR1 is SEHNR and CDR2 is FQNEAQ in the germline V gene (reference sequence).